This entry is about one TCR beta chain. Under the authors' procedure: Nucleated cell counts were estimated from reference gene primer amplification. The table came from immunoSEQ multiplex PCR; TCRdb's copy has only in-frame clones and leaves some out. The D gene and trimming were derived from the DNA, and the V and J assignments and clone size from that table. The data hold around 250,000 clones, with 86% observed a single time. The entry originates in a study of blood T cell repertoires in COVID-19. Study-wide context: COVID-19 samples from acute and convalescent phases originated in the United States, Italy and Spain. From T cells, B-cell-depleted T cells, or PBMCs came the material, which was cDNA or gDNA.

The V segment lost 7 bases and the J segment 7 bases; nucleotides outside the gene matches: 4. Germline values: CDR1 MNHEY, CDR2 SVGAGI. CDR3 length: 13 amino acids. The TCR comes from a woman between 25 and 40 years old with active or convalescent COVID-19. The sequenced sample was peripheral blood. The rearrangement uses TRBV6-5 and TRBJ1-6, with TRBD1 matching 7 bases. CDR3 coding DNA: TGTGCCAGCACGACAGGGAACAATTCACCCCTCCACTTT. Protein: CASTTGNNSPLHF.